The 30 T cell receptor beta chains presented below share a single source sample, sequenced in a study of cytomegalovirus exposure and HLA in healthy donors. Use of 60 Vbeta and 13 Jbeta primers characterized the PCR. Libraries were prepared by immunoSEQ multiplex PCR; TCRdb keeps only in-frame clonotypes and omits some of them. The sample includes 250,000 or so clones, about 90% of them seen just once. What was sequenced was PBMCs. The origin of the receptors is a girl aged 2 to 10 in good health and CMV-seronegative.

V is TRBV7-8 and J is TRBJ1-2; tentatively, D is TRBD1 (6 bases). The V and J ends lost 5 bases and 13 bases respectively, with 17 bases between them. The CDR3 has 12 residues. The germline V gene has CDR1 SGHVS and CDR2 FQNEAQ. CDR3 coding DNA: TGTGCCAGCAGCCCGTTAGTAGGGGGTATCACCTTC. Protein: CASSPLVGGITF. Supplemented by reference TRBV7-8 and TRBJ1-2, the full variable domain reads GAGVSQSPRYKVAKRGQDVALRCDPISGHVSLFWYQQALGQGPEFLTYFQNEAQLDKSGLPSDRFFAERPEGSVSTLKIQRTQQEDSAVYLCASSPLVGGITFGSGTRLTVV.

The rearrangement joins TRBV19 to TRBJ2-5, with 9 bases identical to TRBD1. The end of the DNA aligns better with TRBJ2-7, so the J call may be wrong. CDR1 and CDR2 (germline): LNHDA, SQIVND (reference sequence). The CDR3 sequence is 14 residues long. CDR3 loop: CASKPGQGPYEQYF. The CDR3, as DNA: TGTGCCAGTAAACCGGGACAGGGTCCCTACGAGCAGTACTTC.

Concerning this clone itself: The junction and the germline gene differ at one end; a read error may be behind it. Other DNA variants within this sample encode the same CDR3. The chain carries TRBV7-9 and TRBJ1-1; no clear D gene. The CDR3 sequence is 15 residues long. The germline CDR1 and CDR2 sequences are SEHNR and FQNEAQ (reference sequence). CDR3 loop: CASSSEGGLNTEAFF. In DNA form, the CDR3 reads TGTGCCAGCAGCTCAGAGGGCGGTTTGAACACTGAGGCTTTCTTT.

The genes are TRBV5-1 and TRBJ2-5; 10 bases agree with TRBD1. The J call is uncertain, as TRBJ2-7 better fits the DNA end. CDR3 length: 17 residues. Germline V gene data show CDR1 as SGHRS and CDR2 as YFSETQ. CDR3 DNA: TGCGCCAGCAGCTTCGGACAGGGGGACAAAAGCTCCTACGAGCAGTACTTC. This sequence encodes CASSFGQGDKSSYEQYF.

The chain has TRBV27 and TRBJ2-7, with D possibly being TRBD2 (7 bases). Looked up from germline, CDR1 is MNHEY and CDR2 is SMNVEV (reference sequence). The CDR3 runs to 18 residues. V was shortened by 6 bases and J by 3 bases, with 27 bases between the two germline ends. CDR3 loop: CASSPIGGARSNLYEQYF. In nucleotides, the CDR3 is TGTGCCAGCAGCCCCATAGGGGGGGCAAGAAGTAATCTCTACGAGCAGTACTTC.

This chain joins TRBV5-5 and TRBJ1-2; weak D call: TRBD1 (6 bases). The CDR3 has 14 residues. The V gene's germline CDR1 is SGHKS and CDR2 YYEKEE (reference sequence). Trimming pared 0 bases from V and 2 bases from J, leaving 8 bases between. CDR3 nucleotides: TGTGCCAGCAGCTTGGGGCAGGGGAACTATGGCTACACCTTC. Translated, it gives CASSLGQGNYGYTF.

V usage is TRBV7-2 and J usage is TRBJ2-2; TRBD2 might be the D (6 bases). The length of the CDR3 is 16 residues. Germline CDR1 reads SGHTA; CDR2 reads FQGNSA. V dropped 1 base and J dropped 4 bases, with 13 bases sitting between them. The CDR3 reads CASSLGGAGPTGELFF. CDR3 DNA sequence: TGTGCCAGCAGCTTAGGAGGGGCGGGGCCCACCGGGGAGCTGTTTTTT.

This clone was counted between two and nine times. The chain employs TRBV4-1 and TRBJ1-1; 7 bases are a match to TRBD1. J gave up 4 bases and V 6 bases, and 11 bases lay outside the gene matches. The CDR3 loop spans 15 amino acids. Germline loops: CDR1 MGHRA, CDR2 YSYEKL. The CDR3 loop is CASRETTGPTTEAFF. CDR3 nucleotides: TGCGCCAGCAGGGAGACGACAGGGCCAACCACTGAAGCTTTCTTT.

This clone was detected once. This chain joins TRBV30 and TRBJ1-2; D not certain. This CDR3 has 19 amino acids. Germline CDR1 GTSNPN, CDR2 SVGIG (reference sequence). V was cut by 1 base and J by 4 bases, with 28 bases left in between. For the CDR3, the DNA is TGTGCCTGGAGTGGGGCCGGGTCGTCTTGGACTAGTTCTAGCTATGGCTACACCTTC. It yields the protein CAWSGAGSSWTSSSYGYTF.

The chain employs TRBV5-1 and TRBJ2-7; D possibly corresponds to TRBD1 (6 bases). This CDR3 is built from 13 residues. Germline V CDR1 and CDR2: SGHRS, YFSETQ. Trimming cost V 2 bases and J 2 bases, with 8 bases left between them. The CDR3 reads CASSLDRPYEQYF. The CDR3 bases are TGCGCCAGCAGCTTAGACAGGCCCTACGAGCAGTACTTC.

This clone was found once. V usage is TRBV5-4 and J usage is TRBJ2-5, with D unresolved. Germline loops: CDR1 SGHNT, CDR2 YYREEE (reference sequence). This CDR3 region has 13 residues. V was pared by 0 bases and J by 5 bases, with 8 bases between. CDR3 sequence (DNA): TGTGCCAGCAGCTTGGTAAATGAGGAGACCCAGTACTTC. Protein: CASSLVNEETQYF. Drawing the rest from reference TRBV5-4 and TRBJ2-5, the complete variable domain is ETGVTQSPTHLIKTRGQQVTLRCSSQSGHNTVSWYQQALGQGPQFIFQYYREEENGRGNFPPRFSGLQFPNYSSELNVNALELDDSALYLCASSLVNEETQYFGPGTRLLVL.

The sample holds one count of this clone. The CDR3 is CASTSGGSGANVLTF. CDR3 in DNA: TGTGCCAGCACCAGCGGGGGATCTGGGGCCAACGTCCTGACTTTC. The chain employs TRBV27 and TRBJ2-6; TRBD2 matches 8 bases. The CDR3 is 15 residues long. In germline, CDR1 is MNHEY, CDR2 SMNVEV (reference sequence). Trimming cost V 7 bases and J 1 base; bases outside gene matches: 3.

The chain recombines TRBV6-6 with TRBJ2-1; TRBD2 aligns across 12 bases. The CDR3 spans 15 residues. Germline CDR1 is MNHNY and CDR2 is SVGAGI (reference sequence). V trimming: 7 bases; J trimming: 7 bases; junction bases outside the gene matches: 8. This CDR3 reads CASTLTSGGSNEQFF. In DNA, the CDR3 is TGTGCCAGCACTTTGACTAGCGGGGGATCGAATGAGCAGTTCTTC.

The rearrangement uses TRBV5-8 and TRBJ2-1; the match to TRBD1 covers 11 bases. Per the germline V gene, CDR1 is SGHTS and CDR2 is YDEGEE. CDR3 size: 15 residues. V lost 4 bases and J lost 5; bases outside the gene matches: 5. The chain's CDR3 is CASSTGTGGHNEQFF. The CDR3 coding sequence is TGTGCCAGCAGCACCGGGACAGGGGGTCACAATGAGCAGTTCTTC.

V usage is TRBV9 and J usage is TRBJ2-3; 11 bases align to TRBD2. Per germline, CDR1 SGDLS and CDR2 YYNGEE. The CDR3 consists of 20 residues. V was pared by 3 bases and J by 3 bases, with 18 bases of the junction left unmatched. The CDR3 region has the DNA TGTGCCAGCAGCGCATCGGAGGGTGGGCTAGCGGGGGGCAGTACAGATACGCAGTATTTT. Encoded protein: CASSASEGGLAGGSTDTQYF.

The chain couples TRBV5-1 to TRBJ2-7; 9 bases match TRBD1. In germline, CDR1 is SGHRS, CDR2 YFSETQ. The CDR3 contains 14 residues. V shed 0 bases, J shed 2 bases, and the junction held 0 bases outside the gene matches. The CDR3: CASSLGTGAYEQYF. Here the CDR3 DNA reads TGCGCCAGCAGCTTGGGGACAGGGGCCTACGAGCAGTACTTC. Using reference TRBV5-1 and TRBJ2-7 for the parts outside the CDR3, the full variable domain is KAGVTQTPRYLIKTRGQQVTLSCSPISGHRSVSWYQQTPGQGLQFLFEYFSETQRNKGNFPGRFSGRQFSNSRSEMNVSTLELGDSALYLCASSLGTGAYEQYFGPGTRLTVT.

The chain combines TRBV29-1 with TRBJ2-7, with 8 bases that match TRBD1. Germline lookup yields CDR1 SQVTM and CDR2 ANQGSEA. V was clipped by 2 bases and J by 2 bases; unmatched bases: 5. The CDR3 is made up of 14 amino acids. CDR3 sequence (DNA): TGCAGCGTTGAACTCACAGGGGGTCCCTACGAGCAGTACTTC. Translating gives CSVELTGGPYEQYF.

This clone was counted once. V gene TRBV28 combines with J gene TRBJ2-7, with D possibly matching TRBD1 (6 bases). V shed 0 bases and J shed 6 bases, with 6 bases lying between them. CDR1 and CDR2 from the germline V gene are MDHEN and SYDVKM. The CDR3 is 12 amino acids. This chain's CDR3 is CASSLWGAEQYF. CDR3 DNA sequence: TGTGCCAGCAGTTTATGGGGGGCCGAGCAGTACTTC.

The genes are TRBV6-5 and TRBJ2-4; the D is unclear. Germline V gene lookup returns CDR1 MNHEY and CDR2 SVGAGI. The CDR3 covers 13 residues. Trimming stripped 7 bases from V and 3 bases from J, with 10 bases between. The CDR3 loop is CASTAPGKNIQYF. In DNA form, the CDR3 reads TGTGCCAGCACTGCCCCCGGCAAAAACATTCAGTACTTC.

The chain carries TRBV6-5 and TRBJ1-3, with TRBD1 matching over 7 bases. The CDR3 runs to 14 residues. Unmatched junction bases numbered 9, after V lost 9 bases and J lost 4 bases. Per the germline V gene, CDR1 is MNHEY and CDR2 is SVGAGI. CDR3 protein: CASEGGPGGNTIYF. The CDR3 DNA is TGTGCCAGTGAAGGGGGCCCTGGAGGAAACACCATATATTTT.

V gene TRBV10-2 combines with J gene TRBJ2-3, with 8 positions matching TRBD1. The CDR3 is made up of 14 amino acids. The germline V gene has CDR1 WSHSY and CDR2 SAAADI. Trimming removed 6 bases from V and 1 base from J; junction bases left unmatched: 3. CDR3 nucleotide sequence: TGCGCCAGCAGACCGGGACAGGGCACAGATACGCAGTATTTT. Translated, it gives CASRPGQGTDTQYF.

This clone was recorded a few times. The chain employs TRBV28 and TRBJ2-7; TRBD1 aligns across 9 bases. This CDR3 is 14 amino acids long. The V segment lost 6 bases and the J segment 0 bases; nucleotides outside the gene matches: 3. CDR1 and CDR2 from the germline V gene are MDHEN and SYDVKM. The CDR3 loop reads CASRRTGASYEQYF. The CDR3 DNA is TGTGCCAGCAGGAGGACAGGGGCCTCCTACGAGCAGTACTTC.

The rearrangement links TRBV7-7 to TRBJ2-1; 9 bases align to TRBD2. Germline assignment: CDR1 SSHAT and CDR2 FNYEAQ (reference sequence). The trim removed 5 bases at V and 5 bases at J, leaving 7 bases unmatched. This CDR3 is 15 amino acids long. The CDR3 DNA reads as TGTGCCAGCAGCGCGGGGGGGTGGGGCAACAATGAGCAGTTCTTC. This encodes CASSAGGWGNNEQFF.

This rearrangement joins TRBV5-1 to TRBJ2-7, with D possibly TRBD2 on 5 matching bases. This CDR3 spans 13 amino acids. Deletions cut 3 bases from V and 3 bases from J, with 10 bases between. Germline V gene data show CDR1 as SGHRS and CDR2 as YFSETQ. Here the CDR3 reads CASSSADGYEQYF. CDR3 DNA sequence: TGCGCCAGCAGCTCAGCGGATGGCTACGAGCAGTACTTC.

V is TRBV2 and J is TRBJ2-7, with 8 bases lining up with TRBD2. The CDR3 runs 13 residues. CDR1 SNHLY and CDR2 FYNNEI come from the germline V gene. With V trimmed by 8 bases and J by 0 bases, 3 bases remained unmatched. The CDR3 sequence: CASLGGVSYEQYF. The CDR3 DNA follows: TGTGCCAGCCTCGGGGGGGTCTCCTACGAGCAGTACTTC. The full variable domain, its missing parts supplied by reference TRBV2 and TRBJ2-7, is EPEVTQTPSHQVTQMGQEVILRCVPISNHLYFYWYRQILGQKVEFLVSFYNNEISEKSEIFDDQFSVERPDGSNFTLKIRSTKLEDSAMYFCASLGGVSYEQYFGPGTRLTVT.

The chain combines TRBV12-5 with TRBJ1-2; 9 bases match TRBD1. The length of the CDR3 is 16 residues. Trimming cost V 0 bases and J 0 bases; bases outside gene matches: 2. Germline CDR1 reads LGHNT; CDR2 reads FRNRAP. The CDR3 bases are TGTGCTAGTGGTTTGGTACAGGGGGCGGCTAACTATGGCTACACCTTC. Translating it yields CASGLVQGAANYGYTF.

The CDR3 loop is CSSTLASRISYEQYF. CDR3 in DNA: TGTTCGAGCACACTAGCGAGTCGGATCTCCTACGAGCAGTACTTC. V and J are TRBV9 and TRBJ2-7; 7 nucleotides line up with TRBD2. The CDR3 totals 15 residues. Germline V CDR1 and CDR2: SGDLS, YYNGEE.

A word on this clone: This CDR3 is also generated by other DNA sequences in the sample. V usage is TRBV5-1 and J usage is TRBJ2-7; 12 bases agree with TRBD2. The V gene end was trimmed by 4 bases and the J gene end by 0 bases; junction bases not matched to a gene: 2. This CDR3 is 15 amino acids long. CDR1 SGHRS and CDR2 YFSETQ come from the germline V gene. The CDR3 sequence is CASSPGLAGSYEQYF. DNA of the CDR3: TGCGCCAGCAGCCCGGGACTAGCGGGCTCCTACGAGCAGTACTTC.

The CDR3 is CAWSVGAGLFF. The CDR3 nucleotides are TGTGCCTGGAGTGTAGGGGCAGGATTGTTTTTT. V is TRBV30 and J is TRBJ1-4, with a weak D call TRBD1 (5 bases). CDR1 is GTSNPN, CDR2 SVGIG, per germline (reference sequence). The CDR3 has 11 amino acids. Trimming cost V 0 bases and J 15 bases, with 11 bases left between them.

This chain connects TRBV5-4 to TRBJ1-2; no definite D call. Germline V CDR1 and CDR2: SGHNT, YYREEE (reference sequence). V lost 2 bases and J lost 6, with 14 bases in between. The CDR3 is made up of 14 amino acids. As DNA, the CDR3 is TGTGCCAGCAGCTTATGGGAGGTCGGAGATGGCTACACCTTC. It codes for CASSLWEVGDGYTF.